These T cell receptor beta chains were read from a single sample in a study of identical twins. Each CDR3 protein is one row after TCRdb ran MiXCR on the 5' RACE reads. The sample contains around 670,000 distinct CDR3 sequences, 5.5% to 6.5% of which appear only once. The source material was naive T cells sorted from blood. These receptors were obtained from a man younger than 30 in good health. Both conserved end residues are part of each CDR3. The D gene is left open where the match is weak. Clone size is given for some rows only: seen once, a few or many times, or a class if the clone is expanded.

clone_size	cdr3_length	d_call	j_call	v_call	cdr3_nt	cdr3_aa
many	18	TRBD2	TRBJ2-2	TRBV7-8	TGTGCCAGCAGCTTAGTCCCCTCGGGAGGGCCGGGGACCGGGGAGCTGTTTTTT	CASSLVPSGGPGTGELFF
many	12	NA	TRBJ2-1	TRBV11-2	TGTGCCAGCAGCCACAGTTACAATGAGCAGTTCTTC	CASSHSYNEQFF
few	13	NA	TRBJ2-2	TRBV4-2	TGTGCCAGCAGCCATAAAGGGGCCGGGGAGCTGTTTTTT	CASSHKGAGELFF
NA	14	NA	TRBJ2-5	TRBV29-1	TGCAGCGTTCGATACAGGGGAGGCCAAGAGACCCAGTACTTC	CSVRYRGGQETQYF
many	14	NA	TRBJ1-1	TRBV9	TGTGCCAGCAGCGTAGACGGAGGTTCGACTGAAGCTTTCTTT	CASSVDGGSTEAFF
many	17	TRBD1	TRBJ1-5	TRBV12-3/TRBV12-4	TGTGCCAGCAGCACGACAGGGGGCAAGGAAGGCAATCAGCCCCAGCATTTT	CASSTTGGKEGNQPQHF
many	14	TRBD2	TRBJ2-1	TRBV7-3	TGTGCCAGCCGTGCGACTAGCGGGAGCAATGAGCAGTTCTTC	CASRATSGSNEQFF
NA	16	TRBD2	TRBJ2-3	TRBV7-9	TGTGCCAGCAGCTCCCCCCGGACTAGCGGGTCAGATACGCAGTATTTT	CASSSPRTSGSDTQYF
few	14	NA	TRBJ2-5	TRBV7-8	TGTGCCAGCAGCTCCGCAACCCGGACACTGCCCCCGTACTTC	CASSSATRTLPPYF
few	14	NA	TRBJ2-1	TRBV20-1	TGCAGTGCCAGAGGGGATGTGACCTACAATGAGCAGTTCTTC	CSARGDVTYNEQFF
many	17	NA	TRBJ1-5	TRBV10-3	TGTGCCATCAGTGAGTCTGCCGGGACTTATAGCAATCAGCCCCAGCATTTT	CAISESAGTYSNQPQHF
many	19	NA	TRBJ2-1	TRBV5-1	TGCGCCAGCAGCTTTGGGATTTCAGGGTTCATGGGCCCATACAATGAGCAGTTCTTC	CASSFGISGFMGPYNEQFF
NA	14	TRBD2	TRBJ2-1	TRBV30	TGTGCCTGGAAGGGGGTTAGCGGGAGTGGTGAGCAGTTCTTC	CAWKGVSGSGEQFF
NA	20	TRBD1	TRBJ1-5	TRBV3-1	TGTGCCAGCAGCCAAGAAGATCGGACAGGGGGGCTATATAGCAATCAGCCCCAGCATTTT	CASSQEDRTGGLYSNQPQHF
few	17	TRBD2	TRBJ2-1	TRBV10-3	TGTGCCGTAACCCCCATTGCGGGAGGCCCGGGGGTCAATGAGCAGTTCTTC	CAVTPIAGGPGVNEQFF
few	16	TRBD2	TRBJ2-1	TRBV29-1	TGCAGCGTTGAACCGACTAGCGGGAGGGTGTACAGTGAGCAGTTCTTC	CSVEPTSGRVYSEQFF
NA	14	TRBD1	TRBJ1-1	TRBV9	TGTGCCAGCAGCGTAGGACAGGGCCCGGGTGAAGCTTTCTTT	CASSVGQGPGEAFF
few	18	NA	TRBJ2-3	TRBV29-1	TGCAGCGTCTCGGGGTCATCGGGACGCGGGGTGCTTACAGATACGCAGTATTTT	CSVSGSSGRGVLTDTQYF
few	15	NA	TRBJ2-1	TRBV5-8	TGTGCCAGCAGCTTGGCCCTAGGGGGTCACAATGAGCAGTTCTTC	CASSLALGGHNEQFF
many	17	TRBD2	TRBJ2-5	TRBV4-3	TGCGCCAGCAGCCAAGAAAGGCTAGCGGGGGGCCAAGAGACCCAGTACTTC	CASSQERLAGGQETQYF
few	14	NA	TRBJ2-1	TRBV29-1	TGCAGCGTTCTGGGGGTCCAATCCTACAATGAGCAGTTCTTC	CSVLGVQSYNEQFF
few	16	TRBD1	TRBJ2-1	TRBV7-9	TGTGCCAGCAGCTCCTCGACAGGGGACTCCTACAATGAGCAGTTCTTC	CASSSSTGDSYNEQFF
many	12	NA	TRBJ2-1	TRBV29-1	TGCAGCGTTGCTTTTTTGAGCAATGAGCAGTTCTTC	CSVAFLSNEQFF
NA	16	NA	TRBJ2-4	TRBV6-2/TRBV6-3	TGTGCCAGCAGCCACCGGACTGTCCTAGCCAAAAACATTCAGTACTTC	CASSHRTVLAKNIQYF
many	14	NA	TRBJ2-7	TRBV12-3/TRBV12-4	TGTGCCAGCAGTTTACAGGTGGGAATACACGAGCAGTACTTC	CASSLQVGIHEQYF
many	13	NA	TRBJ2-3	TRBV4-3	TGCGCCAGCAGCCAAGATCATGTAGATACGCAGTATTTT	CASSQDHVDTQYF
many	15	TRBD2	TRBJ2-1	TRBV20-1	TGCAGTGCCAGTAGACTAGCGGGAGGGAACAATGAGCAGTTCTTC	CSASRLAGGNNEQFF
many	17	TRBD2	TRBJ2-7	TRBV12-3/TRBV12-4	TGTGCCAGCAGCCCCGCACCTGGACTAGCGGGAGGATACGAGCAGTACTTC	CASSPAPGLAGGYEQYF
few	16	NA	TRBJ2-3	TRBV9	TGTGCCAGCAGCGTAGCTGGGGGGTCGGCCACAGATACGCAGTATTTT	CASSVAGGSATDTQYF
NA	15	NA	TRBJ2-7	TRBV28	TGTGCCAGCAGTCTATTACTAGGGGGGTCCTACGAGCAGTACTTC	CASSLLLGGSYEQYF
few	14	TRBD1	TRBJ1-1	TRBV29-1	TGCAGCGTTACTAGTACGGACAGGGCCACTGAAGCTTTCTTT	CSVTSTDRATEAFF
many	14	NA	TRBJ1-1	TRBV6-1	TGTGCCAGCCATTTTGCCAGGGAGGGTACTGAAGCTTTCTTT	CASHFAREGTEAFF
many	15	NA	TRBJ2-1	TRBV6-2/TRBV6-3	TGTGCCAGCACCGACCGGGCTGAGAGTGGCTATGAGCAGTTCTTC	CASTDRAESGYEQFF
many	13	NA	TRBJ2-6	TRBV12-3/TRBV12-4	TGTGCCAGTGGACACTCTGGGGCCAACGTCCTGACTTTC	CASGHSGANVLTF
NA	12	NA	TRBJ2-2	TRBV30	TGTGCCTGGAGATTTGACACCGGGGAGCTGTTTTTT	CAWRFDTGELFF
many	13	NA	TRBJ1-1	TRBV15	TGTGCCACCTCAAAACGAGGTTCCACTGAAGCTTTCTTT	CATSKRGSTEAFF